This T cell receptor beta chain was identified during a study of control samples from healthy donors and cancer patients. Trimming shortened V by 4 bases and J by 5 bases, and 11 bases separated the two germline ends. CDR3 length: 13 residues. Germline-derived CDR1 and CDR2 are KGHSH and LQKENI. The method was immunoSEQ multiplex PCR; TCRdb's version includes in-frame clones alone and lacks a portion of them. The sample contains about 80,000 clones, roughly 89% of which appear only once. The sequence was collected from a man aged 50-60 years in good health. Sequencing input: blood. This chain joins TRBV18 and TRBJ2-5; TRBD1 or TRBD2 may be the D gene (5 bases each). The CDR3 bases are TGTGCCAGCTCACTCGGGGCCACGGAGACCCAGTACTTC. Protein product: CASSLGATETQYF.